This TCR beta chain was captured in a study of T cell repertoires in cytomegalovirus infection. Study at large: Selected CMV epitopes included recently identified HLA-C-restricted ones as well as well-studied HLA-B-restricted ones. It was the public TCR beta signatures that indicated both CMV infection and matching HLA type.

Findings and limits, study-wide: The study identified carriers of CMV plus the relevant HLA from cumulative public TCR beta family frequency. It was HLA-C-restricted CMV-specific TCR beta clonotypes that dominated the response ex vivo.

Using its own MiXCR run on the reads, TCRdb lists one record per CDR3 protein. The sample holds 300,000 to 400,000 distinct CDR3 sequences; roughly 25% are singletons and the top ten take roughly 13%. In the case of this clonotype: Its specificity is unknown.

The CDR3 covers 17 residues. Trimming left V 1 base short and J 4 bases short, with 16 bases between. CDR1 is MGHRA, CDR2 YSYEKL, per germline. The chain is built from TRBV4-1 and TRBJ2-2; D is possibly TRBD1 or TRBD2 (5 bases each). This TCR derives from a human donor in good health (CMV status not recorded). Some clones in this sample may be carry-over from other donors' samples. The sample here was cultured PBMCs, taken from culture after CMV antigen stimulation. CDR3 protein: CASSQAPGERGTGELFF. Here the CDR3 DNA reads TGCGCCAGCAGCCAAGCACCCGGGGAGAGGGGCACCGGGGAGCTGTTTTTT.